This TCR beta chain comes out of a study of blood T cell repertoires in COVID-19. Between the trimmed V and J ends, which lost 1 base and 2 bases, there was a span of 9 bases. Germline CDR1 reads MNHEY; CDR2 reads SMNVEV (reference sequence). CDR3 size: 15 residues. Authors' analysis steps: Using reference gene primer amplification, nucleated cell counts were estimated. Method: immunoSEQ multiplex PCR; TCRdb's copy keeps in-frame clones and lacks some. V, J and clone size are those of that table, while D and trimming were read from the DNA. The table lists about 330,000 clones, roughly 85% of them singletons, with 6% to 9% in the top ten.

Sequencing was done on a sample of peripheral blood. The TCR originated in a human donor in a cohort sampled during active COVID-19. The chain employs TRBV27 and TRBJ1-5; D is uncertain. The CDR3: CASSLFGYGNQPQHF. CDR3 DNA: TGTGCCAGCAGTTTATTCGGGTACGGCAATCAGCCCCAGCATTTT.